These 19 T cell receptor beta chains were all obtained from the same sample, sequenced in a study of blood T cell repertoires in COVID-19. TCRdb's table, derived via immunoSEQ multiplex PCR, lists solely in-frame clones and lacks some. The sample has tens of thousands of clones; 80% to 85% are singletons. The sequenced sample was peripheral blood. These receptors were taken from a human donor in a cohort sampled during active COVID-19.

This clone was counted once. This chain connects TRBV2 to TRBJ2-2; D unresolved. This CDR3 is 15 amino acids long. CDR1 is SNHLY and CDR2 is FYNNEI in the germline V gene. Trimming pared 7 bases from V and 1 base from J, leaving 13 bases between. Here the CDR3 DNA reads TGTGCCAGCATCTTTAACGCGTGGAACACCGGGGAGCTGTTTTTT. Translating it yields CASIFNAWNTGELFF.

The chain combines TRBV19 with TRBJ1-6, with TRBD1 identical over 7 bases. Trimming cost V 6 bases and J 10 bases; bases outside gene matches: 15. This CDR3 has 16 amino acids. Germline V CDR1 and CDR2: LNHDA, SQIVND (reference sequence). The chain's CDR3 is CASRASTGVDGSPLHF. Here the CDR3 DNA reads TGTGCCAGTAGGGCCAGCACAGGGGTTGACGGATCACCCCTCCACTTT.

This chain connects TRBV6-5 to TRBJ1-4; a possible D gene is TRBD1 (6 bases). This CDR3 contains 14 residues. Looked up from germline, CDR1 is MNHEY and CDR2 is SVGAGI. V gave up 7 bases and J gave up 7 bases, with 16 bases separating them. Here the CDR3 DNA reads TGTGCCAGCACTCCGGGCGGGGGCGGTGAAAAACTGTTTTTT. As protein: CASTPGGGGEKLFF.

CDR3 residues: CASSASGRSGQFF. The CDR3 DNA reads as TGTGCCAGCAGTGCTAGCGGGAGGTCGGGGCAGTTCTTC. The chain is built from TRBV28 and TRBJ2-1, with TRBD2 matching over 11 bases. The CDR3 totals 13 residues. V lost 5 bases to trimming and J lost 12 bases; unmatched junction nucleotides: 6. Germline V CDR1 and CDR2: MDHEN, SYDVKM.

The chain is built from TRBV4-3 and TRBJ1-2; 8 nucleotides agree with TRBD1. The CDR3 spans 15 residues. CDR1 is LGHNA, CDR2 YSLEER, per germline. J lost 8 bases, V lost 2 bases, and 10 bases had no gene match. DNA for the CDR3: TGCGCCAGCAGCCAACCTGACAGGGGCCCTGGGGGCTACACCTTC. Protein: CASSQPDRGPGGYTF.

This clone is categorized as medium-sized. V usage is TRBV5-4 and J usage is TRBJ1-2; tentatively, D is TRBD1 (5 bases). Germline V gene sequence: CDR1 SGHNT, CDR2 YYREEE (reference sequence). CDR3 length equals 12 residues. Trimming removed 5 bases from V and 5 bases from J, with 10 bases in between. The CDR3 reads CASRNPGYGYTF. Here the CDR3 DNA reads TGTGCCAGCAGGAATCCAGGGTATGGCTACACCTTC.

The chain is built from TRBV27 and TRBJ1-2; D is possibly TRBD1 (6 bases). With 0 bases removed from V and 2 bases from J, the gap between germline ends came to 10 bases. The CDR3 is 15 amino acids. The V gene's germline CDR1 is MNHEY and CDR2 SMNVEV (reference sequence). DNA of the CDR3: TGTGCCAGCAGTTTATCCGGGGGGCTGAACTATGGCTACACCTTC. This codes for CASSLSGGLNYGYTF.

The V and J genes are TRBV9 and TRBJ1-6, with 9 bases matching TRBD1. Germline V gene sequence: CDR1 SGDLS, CDR2 YYNGEE. V shed 6 bases, J shed 9 bases, and the junction held 10 bases outside the gene matches. This CDR3 spans 15 amino acids. CDR3 in amino acids: CASTAGDRVSSPLHF. The CDR3 DNA follows: TGTGCCAGCACAGCCGGGGACAGGGTGAGTTCACCCCTCCACTTT.

J is TRBJ1-2 and V is TRBV19; maybe TRBD1 (6 bases). The CDR3 extends over 14 amino acids. Trimming removed 7 bases from V and 4 bases from J, with 16 bases in between. Germline V gene lookup returns CDR1 LNHDA and CDR2 SQIVND (reference sequence). The CDR3 DNA is TGTGCCAGTATAAGGGGACACTCAGCCTATGGCTACACCTTC. It yields the protein CASIRGHSAYGYTF.

The rearrangement uses TRBV11-3 and TRBJ2-7, with D possibly matching TRBD2 (6 bases). The CDR3 is made up of 13 amino acids. The V end was cut by 1 base, the J end by 7 bases, with 11 bases between. The germline V gene encodes CDR1 SGHNT and CDR2 YENEEA. This CDR3 reads CASSLGGAGEQYF. CDR3 coding DNA: TGTGCCAGCAGCTTAGGCGGGGCCGGAGAGCAGTACTTC.

V gene TRBV7-2 combines with J gene TRBJ2-7; D may be TRBD1 (5 bases). V was trimmed by 1 base and J by 0 bases, leaving 19 bases between them. The germline V gene encodes CDR1 SGHTA and CDR2 FQGNSA. The CDR3 totals 18 residues. The CDR3 DNA reads TGTGCCAGCAGCTTAGTACAAACGACAGTGACGAGCTCCTACGAGCAGTACTTC. Its protein product is CASSLVQTTVTSSYEQYF.

In its sample, this clone was seen once. The chain combines TRBV28 with TRBJ1-5; 7 bases line up with TRBD1. V lost 5 bases and J lost 4; bases outside the gene matches: 14. CDR1 is MDHEN and CDR2 is SYDVKM in the germline V gene. The CDR3 length is 17 residues. In DNA form, the CDR3 reads TGTGCCAGCAGTCGCGGATTCGACAGGGCCTCTAATCAGCCCCAGCATTTT. As protein: CASSRGFDRASNQPQHF.

The chain links TRBV13 to TRBJ2-7, with D possibly TRBD2 on 5 matching bases. The CDR3 has 13 residues. Germline-derived CDR1 and CDR2 are PRHDT and FYEKMQ (reference sequence). V gave up 0 bases and J gave up 7 bases, with 10 bases separating them. The CDR3 sequence is CASSLGVGREQYF. The CDR3 nucleotides read TGTGCCAGCAGCTTAGGAGTGGGGAGAGAGCAGTACTTC. Full variable domain (rest looked up from reference TRBV13 and TRBJ2-7): AAGVIQSPRHLIKEKRETATLKCYPIPRHDTVYWYQQGPGQDPQFLISFYEKMQSDKGSIPDRFSAQQFSDYHSELNMSSLELGDSALYFCASSLGVGREQYFGPGTRLTVT.

The CDR3 DNA sequence: TGTGCCAGCACCCCACCGGGGGTAGTAAGGTTTAATGGCTACACCTTC. Its protein product is CASTPPGVVRFNGYTF. The chain employs TRBV21-1 and TRBJ1-2. TRBV21-1 is noted as a pseudogene. This CDR3 spans 16 amino acids.

The chain's CDR3 is CASSMGAGTYNEQFF. CDR3 bases: TGTGCCAGTAGTATGGGCGCGGGGACCTACAATGAGCAGTTCTTC. The chain links TRBV19 to TRBJ2-1; possibly TRBD2 for D (6 bases). V lost 3 bases to trimming and J lost 2 bases, with 11 bases between them. Germline loops: CDR1 LNHDA, CDR2 SQIVND (reference sequence). The CDR3 runs to 15 residues.

The rearrangement joins TRBV6-2 or TRBV6-3 to TRBJ1-1; D remains ambiguous. Germline CDR1 is MNHEY and CDR2 is SVGEGT. The CDR3 spans 17 residues. The germline V and J ends were trimmed by 2 bases and 0 bases, with 16 bases remaining between them. The CDR3: CASSYPRRALMNTEAFF. The CDR3 DNA reads as TGTGCCAGCAGTTACCCCAGGAGGGCCCTCATGAACACTGAAGCTTTCTTT.

This clone was recorded once. The chain couples TRBV9 to TRBJ1-6; 10 positions match TRBD1. The CDR3 consists of 14 residues. V shed 3 bases and J 10 bases; nucleotides not matched to a gene: 4. Germline V gene sequence: CDR1 SGDLS, CDR2 YYNGEE. CDR3 DNA: TGTGCCAGCAGCGGGGGACAGGGGCACTCACCCCTCCACTTT. Its protein is CASSGGQGHSPLHF.

This sequence joins TRBV6-5 and TRBJ1-5; weak D call: TRBD1 (6 bases). The CDR3 sequence is 15 residues long. CDR1 is MNHEY and CDR2 is SVGAGI in the germline V gene. V lost 7 bases to trimming and J lost 2 bases, with 15 bases between them. The CDR3 nucleotides are TGTGCCAGCATCGGGGGGGCGGGAGGCAATCAGCCCCAGCATTTT. This gives the protein CASIGGAGGNQPQHF.

V and J are TRBV11-2 and TRBJ2-7, with 13 positions matching TRBD2. Trimming removed 7 bases from V and 5 bases from J; junction bases left unmatched: 14. Looked up from germline, CDR1 is SGHAT and CDR2 is FQNNGV. The CDR3 totals 17 residues. The chain's CDR3 is CASTRGTSGTHADEQYF. The CDR3, as DNA: TGTGCCAGCACTAGGGGGACTAGCGGGACCCATGCGGACGAGCAGTACTTC.